This TCR beta chain was retrieved from a study of blood T cell repertoires in COVID-19. The table came from immunoSEQ multiplex PCR; TCRdb's copy has only in-frame clones and leaves some out. The table lists around 380,000 clones, approximately 89% of them singletons. V gave up 5 bases and J gave up 2 bases, with 13 bases separating them. The V gene's germline CDR1 is SGHDN and CDR2 FVKESK. This CDR3 region has 16 residues. This receptor was identified in a man in his thirties or forties who had recovered from COVID-19. The specimen sequenced was PBMCs or T cells enriched from blood (not recorded which). The V and J genes are TRBV14 and TRBJ1-6; possible D gene TRBD1, 6 bases. CDR3 sequence reads: CASSLSGQTYNSPLHF. DNA of the CDR3: TGTGCCAGCAGCTTATCGGGACAAACCTATAATTCACCCCTCCACTTT.